Each of the 31 T cell receptor beta chains below was sequenced from the same sample in a study of blood T cells in healthy people across ages. The use of a sample-barcoded 5' primer and a J-beta primer mix characterized a second PCR of about 7 to 12 cycles. TCRdb fed the 5' RACE reads into MiXCR, producing one record per CDR3 protein. Here the sample spans about 780,000 distinct CDR3 sequences, roughly 25% being singletons. These data are also associated with another study on T cells of mothers and their children.

The sample consisted of blood. The receptors here all came from a boy aged 5-17 years in good health.

This clonotype has more than one count but fewer than ten. The gene calls are TRBV18 and TRBJ2-3; D gene ambiguous. In germline, CDR1 is KGHSH, CDR2 LQKENI. Trimming pared 5 bases from V and 2 bases from J, leaving 11 bases between. The CDR3 contains 14 residues. CDR3: CASSADWITDTQYF. CDR3 bases: TGTGCCAGCTCAGCCGACTGGATCACAGATACGCAGTATTTT.

This clonotype came up many times. The genes are TRBV27 and TRBJ2-1; tentatively, D is TRBD2 (6 bases). This CDR3 is 16 amino acids long. The ends were cut back, 2 bases at V and 0 bases at J, with 11 bases in the middle. The germline V gene encodes CDR1 MNHEY and CDR2 SMNVEV (reference sequence). CDR3 sequence reads: CASSLIGGNSYNEQFF. CDR3 nucleotides: TGTGCCAGCAGTTTAATCGGGGGTAACTCCTACAATGAGCAGTTCTTC.

In this sample, this clonotype turned up a few times. This rearrangement joins TRBV5-1 to TRBJ2-5; 11 nucleotides match TRBD1. The closer fit of TRBJ2-1 to the DNA end suggests the J call may be wrong. CDR3 length: 15 residues. CDR1 and CDR2 from the germline V gene are SGHRS and YFSETQ. The CDR3 region has the DNA TGCGCCAGCAGCTCTACTTGGGACAGGGGGAATGAGCAGTTCTTC. This sequence encodes CASSSTWDRGNEQFF.

The chain joins TRBV4-1 to TRBJ1-6, with D uncertain. CDR3 length equals 15 residues. The V and J ends lost 4 bases and 7 bases respectively, with 14 bases between them. CDR1 is MGHRA and CDR2 is YSYEKL in the germline V gene. DNA of the CDR3: TGCGCCAGCAGCCTAGAGAGGAACCAAAATTCACCCCTCCACTTT. Protein: CASSLERNQNSPLHF.

The chain combines TRBV7-9 with TRBJ2-5; TRBD2 aligns across 7 bases. V lost 5 bases to trimming and J lost 0 bases; unmatched junction nucleotides: 12. Germline CDR1 and CDR2: SEHNR and FQNEAQ (reference sequence). This CDR3 is built from 17 residues. The CDR3 region is CASSPPSSGEDQETQYF. CDR3 DNA: TGTGCCAGCAGCCCACCCTCGAGCGGGGAAGACCAAGAGACCCAGTACTTC.

The chain uses TRBV7-3 and TRBJ2-3; D gene unclear. Germline values: CDR1 SGHTA, CDR2 FQGTGA. This CDR3 spans 13 amino acids. V lost 0 bases to trimming and J lost 8 bases, with 9 bases between them. Here the CDR3 reads CASSLTVWATQYF. The CDR3 nucleotides are TGTGCCAGCAGCTTAACAGTGTGGGCTACGCAGTATTTT.

Comment on this clonotype: Mismatch with germline at one junction end may stem from a read error. The V and J genes are TRBV9 and TRBJ2-5, with D unresolved. The CDR3 loop spans 15 amino acids. Germline lookup yields CDR1 SGDLS and CDR2 YYNGEE. In DNA form, the CDR3 reads TGTGCCAGCAGCGTAGATGACGGGTACCAAGAGTCCCAGTACTTC. Amino acid sequence: CASSVDDGYQESQYF.

This clonotype was seen more than once but under ten times. This sequence joins TRBV4-1 and TRBJ2-2; maybe TRBD1 (5 bases). The CDR3 is 17 residues long. V lost 6 bases and J 4 bases, leaving 21 bases between the germline ends. Germline CDR1 is MGHRA and CDR2 is YSYEKL. This CDR3 reads CASRGRDRNPTTGELFF. The CDR3 nucleotides read TGCGCCAGCAGGGGGCGCGACAGAAACCCCACCACCGGGGAGCTGTTTTTT.

The V and J genes are TRBV3-1 and TRBJ1-6, with D unresolved. The germline V gene encodes CDR1 LGHDT and CDR2 YNNKEL (reference sequence). CDR3 length: 13 amino acids. V lost 0 bases and J lost 11, with 8 bases in between. The CDR3 reads CASSQEGMTPLHF. The CDR3 bases are TGTGCCAGCAGCCAAGAAGGAATGACACCCCTCCACTTT.

The gene calls are TRBV7-9 and TRBJ2-5, with D perhaps matching TRBD2 (5 bases). The V gene lost 4 bases and the J gene lost 1 base, with 10 bases spanning the gap. This CDR3 is built from 14 residues. Per germline, CDR1 SEHNR and CDR2 FQNEAQ (reference sequence). CDR3 DNA: TGTGCCAGCAGCTCGGGATGGGGCCAAGAGACCCAGTACTTC. Protein sequence: CASSSGWGQETQYF.

This clonotype has only a few counts. This CDR3 fails to terminate in the conserved phenylalanine or tryptophan, so it likely reflects a read error. V usage is TRBV10-2 and J usage is TRBJ2-5, with D perhaps TRBD1 or TRBD2 (5 bases each). The DNA end lines up better with TRBJ2-7; the J call may be wrong. There are 11 residues in the CDR3. Germline CDR1 and CDR2: WSHSY and SAAADI. The CDR3 reads CASRGPYEQYL. DNA of the CDR3: TGCGCCAGCAGGGGACCCTACGAGCAGTACCTC.

This clonotype occurred a few times. One end of the junction varies from germline; a read error may be responsible. The chain couples TRBV3-1 to TRBJ2-4; D is unresolved. Germline assignment: CDR1 LGHDT and CDR2 YNNKEL (reference sequence). The CDR3 is 8 residues long. In DNA, the CDR3 is TGTGCCAGCCCTTCTCAGAACTTC. The encoded protein is CASPSQNF.

This chain connects TRBV23-1 to TRBJ2-4; 10 bases are a match to TRBD1. TRBV23-1 is an ORF for which the function is uncertain. CDR3 size: 14 residues. With 6 bases clipped from V and 9 bases from J, the junction kept 8 bases outside the gene matches. The CDR3 coding sequence is TGCGCCAGCAGCCAAGACAGGGGGCAACGCATTCAGTACTTC. Amino acid sequence: CASSQDRGQRIQYF.

This clonotype has just a few counts. This CDR3 is CASSLAGMNTGELFF. The CDR3, as DNA: TGCGCCAGCAGCTTGGCAGGGATGAACACCGGGGAGCTGTTTTTT. This chain links TRBV5-1 with TRBJ2-2, with a possible D match to TRBD1 (5 bases). V was cut by 0 bases and J by 1 base, with 7 bases left in between. The CDR3 length is 15 residues. Germline loops: CDR1 SGHRS, CDR2 YFSETQ.

This clonotype was seen a handful of times. This CDR3 is CASRLTGLIGSEQFF. CDR3 in DNA: TGTGCCAGCAGATTAACGGGCCTTATAGGTTCTGAGCAGTTCTTC. The chain employs TRBV2 and TRBJ2-1; D is undetermined. CDR1 and CDR2 from the germline V gene are SNHLY and FYNNEI. V shed 6 bases and J shed 9 bases, with 21 bases lying between them. This CDR3 has 15 amino acids.

This clonotype has a handful of counts. V is TRBV20-1 and J is TRBJ2-5, with TRBD1 identical over 9 bases. The tail of the sequence fits TRBJ2-7 better, so the J call may be wrong. This CDR3 has 11 residues. The germline V gene has CDR1 DFQATT and CDR2 SNEGSKA (reference sequence). In DNA form, the CDR3 reads TGCAGTGCCGGGACAGGGTACGAGCAGTACTTC. This encodes CSAGTGYEQYF.

In regard to this clonotype: A junction end diverges from the germline sequence, so it may reflect a read error. This chain links TRBV10-3 with TRBJ2-7; D is unresolved. The CDR3 is 14 amino acids. Germline V gene lookup returns CDR1 ENHRY and CDR2 SYGVKD. The CDR3 DNA is TGTGCCATCGGTGAGTTAGGGTTTGACTACGAGCAGTACTTC. It translates to CAIGELGFDYEQYF.

The chain couples TRBV29-1 to TRBJ1-4; no clear D gene. Germline CDR1 is SQVTM and CDR2 is ANQGSEA. The CDR3 runs to 19 residues. The V and J ends lost 4 bases and 3 bases respectively, with 27 bases between them. CDR3 in DNA: TGCAGCGTTGTTGGTCGGAAAGCACAGTCCTTGGGGTCTAATGAAAAACTGTTTTTT. Encoded protein: CSVVGRKAQSLGSNEKLFF. Supplemented by reference TRBV29-1 and TRBJ1-4, the full variable domain reads SAVISQKPSRDICQRGTSLTIQCQVDSQVTMMFWYRQQPGQSLTLIATANQGSEATYESGFVIDKFPISRPNLTFSTLTVSNMSPEDSSIYLCSVVGRKAQSLGSNEKLFFGSGTQLSVL.

This chain links TRBV20-1 with TRBJ2-1; 9 nucleotides agree with TRBD2. The J call may be wrong; the DNA end is better matched by TRBJ2-7. CDR1 and CDR2 from the germline V gene are DFQATT and SNEGSKA (reference sequence). CDR3 size: 16 residues. The CDR3 loop is CSASPARGGDSYEQYF. In nucleotides, the CDR3 is TGCAGTGCTAGCCCCGCGCGCGGGGGGGACTCATACGAGCAGTACTTC.

This clonotype was seen a few times. The genes are TRBV11-2 and TRBJ2-1; D might be TRBD1 (5 bases). Germline CDR1 SGHAT, CDR2 FQNNGV. V was cut by 1 base and J by 5 bases, with 9 bases left in between. CDR3 length: 14 amino acids. The CDR3: CASSLGDSHNEQFF. DNA for the CDR3: TGTGCCAGCAGCTTAGGCGACAGCCACAATGAGCAGTTCTTC. Supplemented by reference TRBV11-2 and TRBJ2-1, the full variable domain reads EAGVAQSPRYKIIEKRQSVAFWCNPISGHATLYWYQQILGQGPKLLIQFQNNGVVDDSQLPKDRFSAERLKGVDSTLKIQPAKLEDSAVYLCASSLGDSHNEQFFGPGTRLTVL.

The chain joins TRBV4-1 to TRBJ2-5; D unclear. This CDR3 is built from 13 residues. The V and J ends lost 2 bases and 3 bases respectively, with 7 bases between them. Germline CDR1 and CDR2: MGHRA and YSYEKL. Here the CDR3 DNA reads TGCGCCAGCAGCCAATATCATAAAGAGACCCAGTACTTC. Translated: CASSQYHKETQYF.

In its sample, this clonotype was seen many times. The chain joins TRBV25-1 to TRBJ1-1, with D perhaps TRBD1 (5 bases). Germline-derived CDR1 and CDR2 are MGHDK and SYGVNS. V was cut by 3 bases and J by 0 bases, with 5 bases left in between. This CDR3 region has 13 residues. The chain's CDR3 is CASSDRVNTEAFF. CDR3 bases: TGTGCCAGCAGTGACAGGGTGAACACTGAAGCTTTCTTT.

The chain recombines TRBV7-3 with TRBJ2-7; D call uncertain. The CDR3 runs 15 residues. Germline loops: CDR1 SGHTA, CDR2 FQGTGA. V lost 0 bases and J lost 5, with 14 bases in between. The CDR3: CASSLTATGIHEQYF. In DNA form, the CDR3 reads TGTGCCAGCAGCTTAACAGCAACCGGAATCCACGAGCAGTACTTC.

This chain connects TRBV4-1 to TRBJ1-6; D not certain. Trimming shortened V by 0 bases and J by 9 bases, and 18 bases separated the two germline ends. CDR3 size: 17 residues. CDR1 and CDR2 from the germline V gene are MGHRA and YSYEKL. In nucleotides, the CDR3 is TGCGCCAGCAGCCAAGAGCCCAACGGTGCCGTGGGTTCACCCCTCCACTTT. Translated: CASSQEPNGAVGSPLHF.

The gene calls are TRBV24-1 and TRBJ2-4, with D perhaps TRBD2 (6 bases). The CDR3 loop spans 13 amino acids. CDR1 KGHDR and CDR2 SFDVKD come from the germline V gene. The V gene lost 1 base and the J gene lost 13 bases, with 13 bases spanning the gap. Written as DNA, the CDR3 is TGTGCCACCAGTGATTTTTTACCGGAGGGGCAGTACTTC. Translated, it gives CATSDFLPEGQYF.

The table lists this clonotype with a few counts. CDR3 sequence (DNA): TGTGCCAGCAGTTCCGGGACAGGGGATCCCGGGGAGCTGTTTTTT. This translates into CASSSGTGDPGELFF. V usage is TRBV28 and J usage is TRBJ2-2; TRBD1 matches 10 bases. This CDR3 region has 15 residues. Germline V lookup: CDR1 MDHEN, CDR2 SYDVKM. The trim removed 4 bases at V and 6 bases at J, leaving 5 bases unmatched.

The J gene is TRBJ2-1, the V gene TRBV20-1; a weak D match, TRBD2 (6 bases). The CDR3 loop spans 14 amino acids. Trimming pared 4 bases from V and 10 bases from J, leaving 20 bases between. The germline V gene has CDR1 DFQATT and CDR2 SNEGSKA (reference sequence). Here the CDR3 reads CSANLHRGNREQFF. The CDR3 coding sequence is TGCAGTGCTAATTTGCACCGGGGGAACAGGGAGCAGTTCTTC.

The CDR3 DNA follows: TGCGCCAGCAGCTTAAAACCAACTAGCGGGGGGTTATATGAGCAGTTCTTC. Amino acid sequence: CASSLKPTSGGLYEQFF. The rearrangement uses TRBV5-1 and TRBJ2-1, with 12 positions matching TRBD2. V lost 2 bases to trimming and J lost 8 bases; unmatched junction nucleotides: 11. The CDR3 spans 17 residues. Germline values: CDR1 SGHRS, CDR2 YFSETQ.

This rearrangement joins TRBV7-9 to TRBJ2-7; D may be TRBD2 (6 bases). Trimming removed 5 bases from V and 4 bases from J, with 15 bases in between. The CDR3 spans 14 residues. Germline lookup yields CDR1 SEHNR and CDR2 FQNEAQ (reference sequence). The CDR3 DNA follows: TGTGCCAGCAGCATTAGAGGCGGGGCTTACGAGCAGTACTTC. Its translation is CASSIRGGAYEQYF.

The table lists this clonotype with a few counts. This sequence joins TRBV7-2 and TRBJ2-1; 13 bases are shared with TRBD2. Germline CDR1 reads SGHTA; CDR2 reads FQGNSA. V was clipped by 3 bases and J by 15 bases; unmatched bases: 8. There are 14 residues in the CDR3. The CDR3 DNA is TGTGCCAGCAGCTTGCCGGGACTAGCGGGGAGGGGGTTCTTC. Amino acid sequence: CASSLPGLAGRGFF.

The J gene is TRBJ2-3, the V gene TRBV20-1; 12 bases line up with TRBD2. CDR1 is DFQATT and CDR2 is SNEGSKA in the germline V gene (reference sequence). The V gene end was trimmed by 2 bases and the J gene end by 4 bases; junction bases not matched to a gene: 7. This CDR3 has 16 residues. In nucleotides, the CDR3 is TGCAGTGCTAGACTAGCGGGGGGGGGTGCCGCAGATACGCAGTATTTT. Its protein product is CSARLAGGGAADTQYF.